This note documents a single T cell receptor (beta chain) sequence. This sample is drawn from a study of shared clonotypes between healthy human individuals. TCRdb's table, derived via immunoSEQ multiplex PCR, lists solely in-frame clones and lacks some. The sample has about 1,900,000 clones, about 95% seen once. In germline, CDR1 is SGHTA, CDR2 FQGTGA. The CDR3 spans 13 residues. V lost 5 bases, J lost 11 bases, and 9 bases stayed unmatched. Naive-designated CD8 cells lacked CD45RO, were positively enriched for CCR7, and omitted terminally differentiated effector memory CD45RA+ cells. This sequence was found in a man aged 18 to 30 in good health. Sequenced sample: naive CD8+ T cells sorted from blood. The chain joins TRBV7-3 to TRBJ2-7; 10 bases map to TRBD1. The CDR3 region is CASSLSSGTGEYF. CDR3 bases: TGTGCCAGCAGCCTTTCTTCCGGGACAGGGGAGTACTTC.